The clone carrying this TCR beta chain was recorded once. The entry originates in a study of blood T cell repertoires in COVID-19. Study summary: Italy, Spain and the United States were the sources of the convalescent and acute COVID-19 samples. T cells, B-cell-depleted T cells, or PBMCs provided the cDNA or gDNA that served as material.

Seattle patients were enrolled during active infection and followed longitudinally. As originally analysed: Amplification from reference gene primers served as the basis for estimated nucleated cell counts. Measured with immunoSEQ multiplex PCR; TCRdb has only the in-frame clones, and not every one. V, J and clone size are those of that table, while D and trimming were read from the DNA. The table records about 200,000 clones, roughly 84% of them present only once. Germline V CDR1 and CDR2: SEHNR, FQNEAQ (reference sequence). Trimming removed 1 base from V and 6 bases from J, with 9 bases in between. The CDR3 contains 13 residues.

The rearrangement uses TRBV7-9 and TRBJ1-2, with D unresolved. Specimen: peripheral blood. This receptor was identified in a man in his forties or fifties with COVID-19, enrolled during active disease. CDR3 amino acids: CASSLDSLDGYTF. Written as DNA, the CDR3 is TGTGCCAGCAGCTTAGACAGCTTAGATGGCTACACCTTC.